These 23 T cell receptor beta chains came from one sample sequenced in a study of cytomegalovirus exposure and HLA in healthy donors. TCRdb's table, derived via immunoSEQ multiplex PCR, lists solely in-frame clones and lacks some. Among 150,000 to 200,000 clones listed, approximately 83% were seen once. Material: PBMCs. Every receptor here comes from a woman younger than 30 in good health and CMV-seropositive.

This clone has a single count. CDR3 amino acids: CASSRQGRNSPLHF. The CDR3 DNA reads TGTGCCAGCTCCCGACAGGGGAGGAATTCACCCCTCCACTTT. The chain employs TRBV6-5 and TRBJ1-6; the match to TRBD1 covers 8 bases. Trimming at V came to 8 bases and at J to 7 bases, leaving 7 bases not matched to a gene. Germline-derived CDR1 and CDR2 are MNHEY and SVGAGI. The CDR3 extends over 14 amino acids.

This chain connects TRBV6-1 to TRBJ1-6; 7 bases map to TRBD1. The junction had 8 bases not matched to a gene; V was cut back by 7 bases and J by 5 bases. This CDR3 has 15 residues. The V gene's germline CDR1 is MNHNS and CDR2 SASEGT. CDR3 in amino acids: CASKGQLGDNSPLHF. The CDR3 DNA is TGTGCCAGCAAGGGACAGTTGGGGGATAATTCACCCCTCCACTTT.

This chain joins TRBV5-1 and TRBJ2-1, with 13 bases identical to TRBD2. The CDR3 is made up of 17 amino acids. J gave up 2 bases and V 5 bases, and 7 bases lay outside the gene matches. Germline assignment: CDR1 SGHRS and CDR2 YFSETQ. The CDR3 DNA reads TGCGCCAGCAGAATACCGGGACTAGCGGGGACCTACAATGAGCAGTTCTTC. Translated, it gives CASRIPGLAGTYNEQFF.

As DNA, the CDR3 is TGTGCCAGCAGACCCGGTGGTGGCACAGATACGCAGTATTTT. The encoded protein is CASRPGGGTDTQYF. The genes are TRBV6-1 and TRBJ2-3; D unclear. The germline CDR1 and CDR2 sequences are MNHNS and SASEGT. V shed 6 bases and J shed 1 base, with 11 bases lying between them. This CDR3 contains 14 residues.

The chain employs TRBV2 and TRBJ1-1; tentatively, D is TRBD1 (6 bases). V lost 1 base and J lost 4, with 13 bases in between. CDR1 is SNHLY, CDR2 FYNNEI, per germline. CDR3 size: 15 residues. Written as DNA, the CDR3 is TGTGCCAGCAGTGAAGAAGGGGGGGCGATCACTGAAGCTTTCTTT. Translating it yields CASSEEGGAITEAFF.

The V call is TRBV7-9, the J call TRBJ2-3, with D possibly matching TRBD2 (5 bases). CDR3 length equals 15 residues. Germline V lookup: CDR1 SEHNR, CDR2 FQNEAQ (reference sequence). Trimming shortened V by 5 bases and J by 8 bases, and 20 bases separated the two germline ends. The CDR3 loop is CASSPSGVQLATQYF. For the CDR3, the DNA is TGTGCCAGCAGCCCCTCCGGGGTCCAGCTCGCTACGCAGTATTTT.

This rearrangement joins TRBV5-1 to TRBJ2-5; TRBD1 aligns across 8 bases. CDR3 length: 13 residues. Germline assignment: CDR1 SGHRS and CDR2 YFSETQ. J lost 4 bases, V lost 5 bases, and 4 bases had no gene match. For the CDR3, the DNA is TGCGCCAGCAGTACCGGGACAGGAGAGACCCAGTACTTC. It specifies CASSTGTGETQYF.

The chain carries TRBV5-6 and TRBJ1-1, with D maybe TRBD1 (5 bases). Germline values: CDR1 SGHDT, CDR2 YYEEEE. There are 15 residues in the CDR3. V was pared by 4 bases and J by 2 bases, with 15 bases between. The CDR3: CASSRPGRVNTEAFF. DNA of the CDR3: TGTGCCAGCAGCCGACCAGGGAGGGTAAACACTGAAGCTTTCTTT. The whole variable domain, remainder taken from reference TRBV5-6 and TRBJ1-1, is DAGVTQSPTHLIKTRGQQVTLRCSPKSGHDTVSWYQQALGQGPQFIFQYYEEEERQRGNFPDRFSGHQFPNYSSELNVNALLLGDSALYLCASSRPGRVNTEAFFGQGTRLTVV.

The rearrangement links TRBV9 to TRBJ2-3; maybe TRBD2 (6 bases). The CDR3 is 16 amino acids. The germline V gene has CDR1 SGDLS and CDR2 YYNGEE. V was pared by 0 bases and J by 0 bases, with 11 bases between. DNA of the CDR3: TGTGCCAGCAGCGTAGCTCCTGGGGGGAGCACAGATACGCAGTATTTT. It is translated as CASSVAPGGSTDTQYF.

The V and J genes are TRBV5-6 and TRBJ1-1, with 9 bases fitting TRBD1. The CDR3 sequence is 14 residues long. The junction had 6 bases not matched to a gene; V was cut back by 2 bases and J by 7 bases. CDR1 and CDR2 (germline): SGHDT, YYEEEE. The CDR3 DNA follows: TGTGCCAGCAGCTTAGTGCGACAGGGGGATGAAGCTTTCTTT. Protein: CASSLVRQGDEAFF.

CDR3 in amino acids: CASSLRTGVNTEAFF. DNA of the CDR3: TGTGCCAGCAGTTTGAGGACAGGGGTGAACACTGAAGCTTTCTTT. This chain joins TRBV27 and TRBJ1-1; 9 positions agree with TRBD1. The CDR3 consists of 15 residues. After removal of 3 bases from V and 0 bases from J, the junction contained 2 bases not matched to a gene. The germline V gene encodes CDR1 MNHEY and CDR2 SMNVEV (reference sequence).

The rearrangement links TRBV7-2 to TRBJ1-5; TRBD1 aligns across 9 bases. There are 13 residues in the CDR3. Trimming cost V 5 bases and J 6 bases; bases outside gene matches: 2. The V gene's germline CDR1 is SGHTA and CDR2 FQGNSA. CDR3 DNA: TGTGCCAGCAGCCCGGACAGGGGTCAGCCCCAGCATTTT. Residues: CASSPDRGQPQHF.

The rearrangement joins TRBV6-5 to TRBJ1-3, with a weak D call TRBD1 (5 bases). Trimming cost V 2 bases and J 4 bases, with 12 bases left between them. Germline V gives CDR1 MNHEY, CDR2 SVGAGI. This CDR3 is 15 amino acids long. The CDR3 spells CASSYTDSPGNTIYF. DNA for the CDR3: TGTGCCAGCAGTTACACCGACAGTCCCGGAAACACCATATATTTT.

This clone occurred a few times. In DNA form, the CDR3 reads TGTGCCAGCAGCAAACACAGCCCCTGGGAGACCCAGTACTTC. This sequence encodes CASSKHSPWETQYF. This chain connects TRBV6-5 to TRBJ2-5; D uncertain. CDR3 size: 14 residues. From germline, CDR1 is MNHEY and CDR2 SVGAGI. V dropped 6 bases and J dropped 5 bases, with 16 bases sitting between them.

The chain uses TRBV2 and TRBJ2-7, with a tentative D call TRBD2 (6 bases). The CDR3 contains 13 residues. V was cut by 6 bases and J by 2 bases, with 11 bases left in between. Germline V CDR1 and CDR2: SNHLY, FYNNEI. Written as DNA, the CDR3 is TGTGCCAGCAGGGAGAGCGGGCCCTACGAGCAGTACTTC. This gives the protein CASRESGPYEQYF.

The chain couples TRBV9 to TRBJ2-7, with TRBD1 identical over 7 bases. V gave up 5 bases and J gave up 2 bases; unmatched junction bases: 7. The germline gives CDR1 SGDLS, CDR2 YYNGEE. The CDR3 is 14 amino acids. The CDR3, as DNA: TGTGCCAGCAGTGAACGACAGGGAACCTACGAGCAGTACTTC. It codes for CASSERQGTYEQYF.

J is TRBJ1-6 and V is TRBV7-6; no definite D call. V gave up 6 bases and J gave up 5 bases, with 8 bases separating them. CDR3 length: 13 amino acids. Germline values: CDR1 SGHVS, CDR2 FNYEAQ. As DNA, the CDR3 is TGTGCCAGCAGGGAGGTGGATAATTCACCCCTCCACTTT. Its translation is CASREVDNSPLHF.

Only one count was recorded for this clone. This CDR3 is CASSQNRGRITEAFF. DNA of the CDR3: TGTGCCAGCAGTCAAAACCGGGGAAGAATCACTGAAGCTTTCTTT. This chain links TRBV6-5 with TRBJ1-1; D is uncertain. The CDR3 covers 15 residues. CDR1 and CDR2 (germline): MNHEY, SVGAGI. Trimming took off 5 bases at V and 4 bases at J, with 17 bases between the two ends.

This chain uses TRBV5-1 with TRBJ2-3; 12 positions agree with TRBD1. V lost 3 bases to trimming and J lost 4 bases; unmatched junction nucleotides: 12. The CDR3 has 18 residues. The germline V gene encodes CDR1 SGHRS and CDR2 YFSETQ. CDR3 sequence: CASSSANSGTGGADTQYF. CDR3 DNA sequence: TGCGCCAGCAGCTCGGCCAACTCCGGGACAGGGGGCGCAGATACGCAGTATTTT. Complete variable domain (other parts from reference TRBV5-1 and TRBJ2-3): KAGVTQTPRYLIKTRGQQVTLSCSPISGHRSVSWYQQTPGQGLQFLFEYFSETQRNKGNFPGRFSGRQFSNSRSEMNVSTLELGDSALYLCASSSANSGTGGADTQYFGPGTRLTVL.

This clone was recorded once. The CDR3 nucleotides are TGTGCCAGCAGCCCTAGCGGGGTTAACTACAATGAGCAGTTCTTC. Translated, it gives CASSPSGVNYNEQFF. V and J are TRBV11-3 and TRBJ2-1; TRBD2 matches 9 bases. Germline CDR1 reads SGHNT; CDR2 reads YENEEA. With V trimmed by 5 bases and J by 3 bases, 5 bases remained unmatched. This CDR3 is built from 15 residues. Complete variable domain (other parts from reference TRBV11-3 and TRBJ2-1): EAGVVQSPRYKIIEKKQPVAFWCNPISGHNTLYWYLQNLGQGPELLIRYENEEAVDDSQLPKDRFSAERLKGVDSTLKIQPAELGDSAVYLCASSPSGVNYNEQFFGPGTRLTVL.

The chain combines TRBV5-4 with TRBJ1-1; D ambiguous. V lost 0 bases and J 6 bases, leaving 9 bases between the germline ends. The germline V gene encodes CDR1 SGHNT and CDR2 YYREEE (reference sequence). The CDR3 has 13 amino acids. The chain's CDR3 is CASSLAFGAEAFF. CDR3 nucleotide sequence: TGTGCCAGCAGCTTGGCCTTCGGGGCTGAAGCTTTCTTT. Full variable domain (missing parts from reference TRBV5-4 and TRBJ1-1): ETGVTQSPTHLIKTRGQQVTLRCSSQSGHNTVSWYQQALGQGPQFIFQYYREEENGRGNFPPRFSGLQFPNYSSELNVNALELDDSALYLCASSLAFGAEAFFGQGTRLTVV.

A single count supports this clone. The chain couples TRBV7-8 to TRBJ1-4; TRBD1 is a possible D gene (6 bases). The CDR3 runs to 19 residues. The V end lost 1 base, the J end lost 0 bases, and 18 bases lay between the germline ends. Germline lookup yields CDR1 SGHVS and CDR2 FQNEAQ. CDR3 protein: CASSLGVGIQGPTNEKLFF. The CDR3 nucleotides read TGTGCCAGCAGCTTAGGAGTAGGCATTCAGGGGCCAACTAATGAAAAACTGTTTTTT.

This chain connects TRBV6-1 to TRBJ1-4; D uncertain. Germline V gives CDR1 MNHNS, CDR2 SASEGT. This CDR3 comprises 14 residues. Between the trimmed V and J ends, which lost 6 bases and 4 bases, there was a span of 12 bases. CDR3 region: CASRHQEYNEKLFF. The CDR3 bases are TGTGCCAGCAGACACCAGGAATATAATGAAAAACTGTTTTTT.